This T cell receptor (beta chain) is drawn from a study of cytomegalovirus exposure and HLA in healthy donors. Points from the study as a whole: A missense variant in DCLRE1C was later tied to TCR beta V- and J-gene trimming. Prior analysis indicated that the majority of TCR beta V segments exhibited productivity approximately 87% or approximately 30% of the time. Analysis performed later found 16,951 TCR beta sequences associated with HLA alleles at 0.05 false discovery rate.

PCR used 60 Vbeta primers and 13 Jbeta primers. Only in-frame clones appear in the TCRdb table, and some are missing; sequencing was by immunoSEQ multiplex PCR. The sample yields 85,000 to 95,000 clones, under 9% seen once. In regard to this clone: Its antigen is as yet unknown.

The ends were cut back, 5 bases at V and 9 bases at J, with 14 bases in the middle. Germline V lookup: CDR1 LNHDA, CDR2 SQIVND (reference sequence). The CDR3 covers 13 residues. This receptor was obtained from a man aged 45 to 65 in good health and CMV-seronegative. Sequenced: PBMCs. The chain combines TRBV19 with TRBJ1-5; the D gene is possibly TRBD1 (5 bases). CDR3 region: CASSPTGDRPQHF. DNA of the CDR3: TGTGCCAGTAGTCCCACGGGGGATCGGCCCCAGCATTTT.